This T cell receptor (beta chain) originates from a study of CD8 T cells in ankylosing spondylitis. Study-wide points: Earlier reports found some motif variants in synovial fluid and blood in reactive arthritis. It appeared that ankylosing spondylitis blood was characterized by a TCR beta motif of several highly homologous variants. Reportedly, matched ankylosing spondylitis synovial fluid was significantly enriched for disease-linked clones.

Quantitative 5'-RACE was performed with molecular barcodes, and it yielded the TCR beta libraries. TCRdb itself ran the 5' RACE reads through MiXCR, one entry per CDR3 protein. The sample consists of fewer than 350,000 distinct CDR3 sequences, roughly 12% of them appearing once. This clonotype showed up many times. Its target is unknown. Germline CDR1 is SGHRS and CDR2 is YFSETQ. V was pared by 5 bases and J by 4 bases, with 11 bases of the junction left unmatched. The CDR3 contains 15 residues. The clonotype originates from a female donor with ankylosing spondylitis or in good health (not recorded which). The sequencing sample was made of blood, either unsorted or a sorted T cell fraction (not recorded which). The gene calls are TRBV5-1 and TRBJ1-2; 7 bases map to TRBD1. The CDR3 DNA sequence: TGCGCCAGCAGTCAGGAGTCAGGGGGGTTCTATGGCTACACCTTC. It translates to CASSQESGGFYGYTF.